What follows are 12 T cell receptor beta chains derived from one specimen sequenced in a study of beta chain features in type 1 diabetes. General study points: Shorter TCRB CDR3s, moderately but significantly so, were found in Type 1 diabetes patients in all four CD4+ subsets.

All of the isolated RNA was reverse transcribed, so expressed TCRB transcripts were sequenced. Produced via immunoSEQ multiplex PCR; TCRdb's table is partial and in-frame only. The table records a few hundred thousand clones, about 13% of them present only once. Their antigens remain unidentified. The specimen was naive CD4+ T cells from blood. The receptors shown here come from a woman aged 18 to 35 with type 1 diabetes.

This clone showed up just a few times. J is TRBJ2-2 and V is TRBV5-1, with no clear D. Germline-derived CDR1 and CDR2 are SGHRS and YFSETQ. This CDR3 is 13 amino acids long. The V end was cut by 0 bases, the J end by 5 bases, with 5 bases between. In nucleotides, the CDR3 is TGCGCCAGCAGCTTGGTGCAGACCGGGGAGCTGTTTTTT. Translation: CASSLVQTGELFF.

The J gene is TRBJ1-2, the V gene TRBV5-1; D unresolved. There are 14 residues in the CDR3. Germline CDR1 is SGHRS and CDR2 is YFSETQ. V was trimmed by 3 bases and J by 4 bases, leaving 13 bases between them. In DNA form, the CDR3 reads TGCGCCAGCAGCTCATCGACGGGGTTCTATGGCTACACCTTC. Protein product: CASSSSTGFYGYTF. Supplemented by reference TRBV5-1 and TRBJ1-2, the full variable domain reads KAGVTQTPRYLIKTRGQQVTLSCSPISGHRSVSWYQQTPGQGLQFLFEYFSETQRNKGNFPGRFSGRQFSNSRSEMNVSTLELGDSALYLCASSSSTGFYGYTFGSGTRLTVV.

This sequence joins TRBV2 and TRBJ2-1, with TRBD1 matching over 9 bases. Germline CDR1 and CDR2: SNHLY and FYNNEI. This CDR3 region has 15 residues. V lost 6 bases to trimming and J lost 6 bases; unmatched junction nucleotides: 9. DNA for the CDR3: TGTGCCAGCAGGGAGGGACAGGGTTTTGGCAATGAGCAGTTCTTC. This gives the protein CASREGQGFGNEQFF.

The rearrangement links TRBV7-9 to TRBJ2-6, with 9 bases that match TRBD2. Per germline, CDR1 SEHNR and CDR2 FQNEAQ (reference sequence). The junction had 9 bases not matched to a gene; V was cut back by 5 bases and J by 4 bases. The CDR3 is 17 amino acids. The CDR3 nucleotides read TGTGCCAGCAGCCCTAGCGGGACCTCGAGAGGGGCCAACGTCCTGACTTTC. Its translation: CASSPSGTSRGANVLTF.

The rearrangement joins TRBV18 to TRBJ1-1; the D is unclear. Germline V gene data show CDR1 as KGHSH and CDR2 as LQKENI. The CDR3 totals 13 residues. The ends were cut back, 3 bases at V and 1 base at J, with 6 bases in the middle. CDR3 protein: CASSPPGNTEAFF. The CDR3 DNA reads TGTGCCAGCTCACCGCCAGGGAACACTGAAGCTTTCTTT. The full variable domain, rest sourced from reference TRBV18 and TRBJ1-1, is NAGVMQNPRHLVRRRGQEARLRCSPMKGHSHVYWYRQLPEEGLKFMVYLQKENIIDESGMPKERFSAEFPKEGPSILRIQQVVRGDSAAYFCASSPPGNTEAFFGQGTRLTVV.

This chain connects TRBV28 to TRBJ1-4, with TRBD1 identical over 7 bases. The CDR3 length is 14 residues. CDR1 and CDR2 from the germline V gene are MDHEN and SYDVKM. After removal of 5 bases from V and 1 base from J, the junction contained 1 base not matched to a gene. CDR3 in DNA: TGTGCCAGCAGTCCAGGGGGAACTAATGAAAAACTGTTTTTT. It translates to CASSPGGTNEKLFF.

The chain carries TRBV28 and TRBJ2-1, with D tentatively TRBD1 (5 bases). V lost 6 bases and J lost 10, with 13 bases in between. From germline, CDR1 is MDHEN and CDR2 SYDVKM. CDR3 length equals 12 residues. The CDR3 DNA reads TGTGCCAGCAGGTATAGGACAACAGAGCAGTTCTTC. Translation: CASRYRTTEQFF.

The genes are TRBV9 and TRBJ2-2, with a tentative D call TRBD2 (6 bases). The CDR3 covers 15 residues. The germline V and J ends were trimmed by 3 bases and 0 bases, with 9 bases remaining between them. Germline loops: CDR1 SGDLS, CDR2 YYNGEE. The CDR3 protein is CASSAGSPNTGELFF. The CDR3 DNA sequence: TGTGCCAGCAGCGCCGGGAGCCCGAACACCGGGGAGCTGTTTTTT. The variable domain in full, with the rest retrieved from reference TRBV9 and TRBJ2-2, is DSGVTQTPKHLITATGQRVTLRCSPRSGDLSVYWYQQSLDQGLQFLIQYYNGEERAKGNILERFSAQQFPDLHSELNLSSLELGDSALYFCASSAGSPNTGELFFGEGSRLTVL.

The genes are TRBV10-3 and TRBJ2-1, with a possible D match to TRBD1 (6 bases). Germline V lookup: CDR1 ENHRY, CDR2 SYGVKD. The ends were cut back, 8 bases at V and 3 bases at J, with 17 bases in the middle. CDR3 length: 15 residues. The CDR3 loop reads CAIGATGSGYNEQFF. In DNA, the CDR3 is TGTGCCATCGGTGCTACAGGGTCCGGCTACAATGAGCAGTTCTTC.

This chain joins TRBV6-1 and TRBJ2-7; weak D call: TRBD1 (6 bases). V was pared by 11 bases and J by 3 bases, with 14 bases between. The CDR3 totals 12 residues. The germline CDR1 and CDR2 sequences are MNHNS and SASEGT. CDR3 sequence reads: CASGQSNYEQYV. Here the CDR3 DNA reads TGTGCCTCCGGACAGAGCAACTACGAGCAGTACGTC.

Remarks on this clone: Other nucleotide sequences in the sample specify the same CDR3. The chain uses TRBV2 and TRBJ1-1; 11 bases match TRBD1. This CDR3 is 13 amino acids long. From germline, CDR1 is SNHLY and CDR2 FYNNEI. Losses at the gene ends were 6 bases for V and 4 bases for J; bases not matched to a gene: 1. The CDR3 reads CASRGTGGTEAFF. CDR3 coding DNA: TGTGCCAGCAGAGGGACAGGGGGCACTGAAGCTTTCTTT.

This clone has more than one count but fewer than ten. The chain uses TRBV30 and TRBJ2-3, with D perhaps TRBD2 (6 bases). Germline lookup yields CDR1 GTSNPN and CDR2 SVGIG (reference sequence). This CDR3 is 15 amino acids long. Trimming removed 3 bases from V and 5 bases from J, with 18 bases in between. The CDR3, as DNA: TGTGCCTGGAGGGCTGTGGGACTGCGAGGAGATACGCAGTATTTT. This sequence encodes CAWRAVGLRGDTQYF.